A single sample gave rise to the 5 T cell receptor beta chains below, sequenced in a study of shared clonotypes between healthy human individuals. The repertoire was sequenced with immunoSEQ multiplex PCR; TCRdb's copy has only in-frame clones and lacks some. Among roughly 500,000 clones listed, approximately 95% were seen once. Sequencing was done on a sample of naive CD4+ T cells sorted from blood. Sample subset: CD45RA+ positively selected. Receptors were obtained from a woman aged 25-40 years in good health.

Only one count was recorded for this clone. The chain joins TRBV5-1 to TRBJ2-5; TRBD2 matches 7 bases. Gene TRBJ2-7 matches the end of the DNA better, so the J call may be wrong. Germline V lookup: CDR1 SGHRS, CDR2 YFSETQ. This CDR3 has 15 residues. CDR3 in amino acids: CASNSGAGASYEQYF. Written as DNA, the CDR3 is TGCGCCAGCAACAGCGGGGCGGGAGCCTCCTACGAGCAGTACTTC.

J is TRBJ2-5 and V is TRBV21-1; the D call of TRBD1 is as the table states it, not checked on the DNA. TRBV21-1 is described as a pseudogene. The CDR3 has 17 residues. Written as DNA, the CDR3 is TGTGCCAGCAAGGAAGTAAATAAGGACAGAAACACGGAGACCCAGTACTTC. This encodes CASKEVNKDRNTETQYF.

This chain joins TRBV11-2 and TRBJ1-2, with D tentatively TRBD1 (5 bases). Trimming took off 1 base at V and 5 bases at J, with 14 bases between the two ends. Germline CDR1 reads SGHAT; CDR2 reads FQNNGV. CDR3 size: 15 residues. CDR3 region: CASSLVAREGYGYTF. CDR3 bases: TGTGCCAGCAGCTTAGTAGCCAGGGAGGGATATGGCTACACCTTC.

This sequence joins TRBV29-1 and TRBJ2-3; 10 bases map to TRBD2. There are 17 residues in the CDR3. Germline CDR1 reads SQVTM; CDR2 reads ANQGSEA. V lost 1 base to trimming and J lost 1 base; unmatched junction nucleotides: 8. In nucleotides, the CDR3 is TGCAGCGTTGAAGTGCTGAGGCTAGCGGGAGGCACAGATACGCAGTATTTT. Translation gives CSVEVLRLAGGTDTQYF.

The chain is built from TRBV5-1 and TRBJ1-2; 11 nucleotides line up with TRBD1. V was clipped by 2 bases and J by 2 bases; unmatched bases: 2. From germline, CDR1 is SGHRS and CDR2 YFSETQ. The CDR3 runs 15 residues. The CDR3 here is CASSFGQGANYGYTF. Here the CDR3 DNA reads TGCGCCAGCAGCTTCGGACAGGGGGCGAACTATGGCTACACCTTC.